What follows describes a single TCR beta chain. What this receptor recognizes is not known. The sample holds no much larger clone one base away, and base qualities are not on file. The sample originates from a study of blood T cell repertoires in COVID-19 (dated by TCRdb to 2020 to 2021). As for the study more broadly: The collaborator samples originated in the United States, Italy and Spain and spanned the acute and convalescent phases of COVID-19. The material from the prospective study consisted of cDNA or gDNA derived from T cells, B-cell-depleted T cells, or PBMCs. The dataset comprised deeply sampled blood TCRbeta repertoires from subjects exposed to, actively infected with, or recovered from COVID-19. The repertoires were released in a freely available public database intended as a resource for research on the immune response to SARS-CoV-2. The samples were drawn from two sources: the first 160 participants of the ongoing ImmuneRACE study, and 950 to 1,500 subjects contributed by 6 global collaborators. A de-identified subject ID, COVID-19 status, age in years and sex were almost always included in the sample metadata. Where available, HLA class I and class II types were taken from metadata supplied by the sample provider and were not determined by assay-based typing. General conclusions and limits of the study: The amount of clinical and demographic metadata varied by source and participant and was provided uncurated.

Collaborating institutions collected whole blood in K2EDTA tubes following their own protocols. For TCRbeta analysis, collaborators shipped samples as frozen whole blood, isolated PBMCs, or DNA extracted from either of those sample types. TCRbeta CDR3 regions were amplified from genomic DNA using the immunoSEQ Assay, a bias-controlled multiplex PCR. The paper's data handling went like this. The number of nucleated cells in each sample was estimated by amplification of reference gene primers within the assay. Sequence reads were collapsed and filtered to measure the absolute abundance of every unique TCRbeta CDR3 rearrangement. For each sample, productive Simpson clonality was calculated by taking the square root of Simpson's diversity index across productive rearrangements. TCRdb obtained this table from immuneACCESS and retained in-frame rearrangements with V and J assigned. These tables miss some clones; where compared with another copy, unresolved V genes account for less than half of the shortfall, and the remainder is unexplained. V, J and clone size are those of that table, while D and trimming were read from the DNA. The sample includes approximately 100,000 clones, with around 82% observed a single time. The top ten clonotypes cover around 12% of the sample.

The origin of this receptor is a human donor in a cohort sampled during active COVID-19. The sample was peripheral blood.

The DNA is TGTGCCAGCAGCCCCCATGGTAGGAGGGCCCATGGGAGACAGTACGAGCAGTACTTC. Its product reads: CASSPHGRRAHGRQYEQYF. The V and J segments used are TRBV11-3 and TRBJ2-7, with TRBD2 perhaps the D gene, on 6 matching bases. From the cysteine through the phenylalanine, the CDR3 covers 19 amino acids. The entry retains the CDR3 DNA only, 57 bases that are in frame from base 1. At the junction V is shortened by 5 bases and J by 4 bases, with 30 bases in between. The germline V gene encodes CDR1 SGHNT and CDR2 YENEEA.